This is a list of T cell receptor beta chains from one sample in a study of shared clonotypes between healthy human individuals. Some clones are missing from TCRdb's copy, which holds only in-frame ones; the method was immunoSEQ multiplex PCR. This table has about 680,000 clones, around 72% appearing once. The sequenced sample consisted of memory CD4+ T cells sorted from blood. These receptor sequences come from a woman under 40 in good health. CDR3s include the opening cysteine and the closing phenylalanine or tryptophan. The order of the fields is D gene, J gene, clone size, V gene, CDR3 protein, CDR3 DNA. A D gene is named only where the DNA matches it firmly. Size values are once, few and many counts, or a class for expanded clones, and some rows have none.

>.|TRBJ1-1|.|TRBV7-8
CASSVQRDTEAFF
TGTGCCAGCTCGGTTCAAAGGGACACTGAAGCTTTCTTT
>TRBD1|TRBJ1-4|.|TRBV4-1
CASSQTGATNEKLFF
TGCGCCAGCAGTCAGACAGGGGCAACTAATGAAAAACTGTTTTTT
>.|TRBJ1-1|few|TRBV5-5
CASSPIAASVAFF
TGTGCCAGCAGCCCAATTGCGGCATCGGTAGCTTTCTTT
>.|TRBJ1-2|.|TRBV28
CASSLSGQRYGYTF
TGTGCCAGCAGTTTATCAGGACAACGCTATGGCTACACCTTC
>.|TRBJ1-3|.|TRBV5-4
CASSLAGGFGSGNTIYF
TGTGCCAGCAGCTTGGCCGGGGGATTCGGCTCTGGAAACACCATATATTTT
>.|TRBJ2-1|once|TRBV6-5
CASSLGSGASYNEQFF
TGTGCCAGCAGTTTAGGTAGCGGAGCCTCCTACAATGAGCAGTTCTTC
>TRBD1|TRBJ1-4|.|TRBV19
CASSDRGREKLFF
TGTGCCAGTAGCGACAGGGGAAGGGAAAAACTGTTTTTT
>TRBD1|TRBJ1-5|.|TRBV27
CASASGGRSNQPQHF
TGTGCCAGCGCCTCAGGGGGCCGAAGCAATCAGCCCCAGCATTTT
>.|TRBJ2-1|.|TRBV5-1
CASSLSLESYNEQFF
TGCGCCAGCAGCTTGTCACTAGAGTCCTACAATGAGCAGTTCTTC
>TRBD2|TRBJ2-7|few|TRBV29-1
CSVDLAGRFNEQYF
TGCAGCGTTGATCTTGCCGGGAGGTTCAACGAGCAGTACTTC
>TRBD1|TRBJ1-1|.|TRBV28
CASSSSGTGMLGAFF
TGTGCCAGCAGTTCCTCCGGGACAGGGATGCTTGGAGCTTTCTTT
>TRBD1|TRBJ2-1|.|TRBV5-1
CASSLDRGASGSYNEQFF
TGCGCCAGCAGCTTGGACAGGGGGGCTTCAGGGTCCTACAATGAGCAGTTCTTC
>.|TRBJ2-7|many|TRBV9
CASSVGGVAVEQYF
TGTGCCAGCAGCGTAGGGGGGGTGGCCGTCGAGCAGTACTTC
>TRBD1|TRBJ1-2|.|TRBV7-9
CASSLSRGYDRGANYGYTF
TGTGCCAGCAGCTTATCACGAGGATACGACAGGGGAGCTAACTATGGCTACACCTTC
>TRBD1|TRBJ1-1|once|TRBV9
CASSVNQGASGAFF
TGTGCCAGCAGCGTAAACCAGGGGGCAAGTGGGGCTTTCTTT
>TRBD2|TRBJ2-1|few|TRBV25-1
CASRPSGSYNEQFF
TGTGCCAGCAGGCCTAGCGGGAGTTACAATGAGCAGTTCTTC
>TRBD2|TRBJ2-5|.|TRBV28
CASSLGLTSGGPETQYF
TGTGCCAGCAGTTTAGGGTTAACTAGCGGGGGTCCAGAGACCCAGTACTTC
>.|TRBJ1-4|.|TRBV18
CASSPPGGTTNEKLFF
TGTGCCAGCTCACCACCGGGGGGCACGACTAATGAAAAACTGTTTTTT
>.|TRBJ1-1|.|TRBV5-4
CASSLQYTEAFF
TGTGCCAGCAGCTTGCAATACACTGAAGCTTTCTTT
>.|TRBJ2-7|few|TRBV5-1
CASSLVVQPYEQYF
TGCGCCAGCAGCTTGGTAGTACAGCCCTACGAGCAGTACTTC
>.|TRBJ1-3|.|TRBV5-1
CASSNGGATTDTIYF
TGCGCCAGCAGTAACGGGGGCGCCACGACGGACACCATATATTTT
>TRBD2|TRBJ2-5|.|TRBV5-4
CASSMRPGLAGGPQETQYF
TGTGCCAGCAGCATGAGACCGGGACTAGCGGGAGGTCCACAAGAGACCCAGTACTTC
>.|TRBJ2-5|.|TRBV6-7
CASSVLFPMLRAEETQYF
TGTGCCAGCAGCGTACTTTTCCCCATGTTGAGGGCAGAAGAGACCCAGTACTTC
>.|TRBJ2-6|.|TRBV21-1
CASSKAPGRLFSGANVLTF
TGTGCCAGCAGCAAAGCCCCAGGGCGGCTGTTCTCTGGGGCCAACGTCCTGACTTTC